The 29 T cell receptor beta chains below were found in one sample sequenced in a study of blood T cell repertoires in COVID-19. Sequencing used immunoSEQ multiplex PCR; TCRdb keeps in-frame clones, though not all of them. The data contain more than 250,000 clones, 86% of them seen just once; the ten biggest clones take up 2% to 2.5%. What was sequenced was peripheral blood. The source is a woman in her 30s who had recovered from COVID-19.

CDR3 coding DNA: TGTGCCAGCAGTTCAGGGGGCTATGGCTACACCTTC. Encoded protein: CASSSGGYGYTF. The rearrangement uses TRBV28 and TRBJ1-2, with TRBD1 identical over 7 bases. This CDR3 spans 12 amino acids. The junction had 0 bases not matched to a gene; V was cut back by 4 bases and J by 4 bases. In germline, CDR1 is MDHEN, CDR2 SYDVKM.

CDR3 sequence: CASSYYPGQGFNEQFF. Here the CDR3 DNA reads TGTGCCAGCAGTTACTACCCGGGACAGGGTTTCAATGAGCAGTTCTTC. The V gene is TRBV6-5, the J gene TRBJ2-1; 9 nucleotides match TRBD1. The germline V gene has CDR1 MNHEY and CDR2 SVGAGI. CDR3 length: 16 residues. The ends lost 1 base at V and 6 bases at J; junction bases unmatched: 7.

V is TRBV28 and J is TRBJ1-5, with 7 bases identical to TRBD1. This CDR3 comprises 12 residues. CDR1 and CDR2 (germline): MDHEN, SYDVKM. V shed 8 bases and J 5 bases; nucleotides not matched to a gene: 3. The CDR3 bases are TGTGCCAGCCTACAGGGGTATCAGCCCCAGCATTTT. Amino acid sequence: CASLQGYQPQHF.

The V gene is TRBV27, the J gene TRBJ1-2; 9 bases are shared with TRBD1. The CDR3 is 13 residues long. V lost 3 bases, J lost 7 bases, and 3 bases stayed unmatched. The germline V gene encodes CDR1 MNHEY and CDR2 SMNVEV (reference sequence). The CDR3 reads CASSFGQGFGYTF. The CDR3 bases are TGTGCCAGCAGTTTTGGACAGGGGTTTGGCTACACCTTC.

V and J are TRBV5-4 and TRBJ1-2; the D is unclear. The CDR3 has 15 amino acids. Germline CDR1 SGHNT, CDR2 YYREEE (reference sequence). V was clipped by 4 bases and J by 0 bases, with 13 bases between them. CDR3 DNA: TGTGCCAGCAGCCCCGTCCTGGAGGCTAACTATGGCTACACCTTC. Encoded protein: CASSPVLEANYGYTF.

The chain recombines TRBV28 with TRBJ2-2; 9 bases map to TRBD2. The CDR3 sequence is 12 residues long. Germline assignment: CDR1 MDHEN and CDR2 SYDVKM. In DNA, the CDR3 is TGTGGGGTAGCGGGAGCGGCGGGGGAGCTGTTTTTT. This sequence encodes CGVAGAAGELFF.

The J gene is TRBJ2-1, the V gene TRBV24-1, with 9 bases that match TRBD1. From germline, CDR1 is KGHDR and CDR2 SFDVKD. This CDR3 has 14 amino acids. V lost 11 bases, J lost 4 bases, and 8 bases stayed unmatched. For the CDR3, the DNA is TGTGCCAGGGGCCGGGACAGGGCTTACAATGAGCAGTTCTTC. Protein sequence: CARGRDRAYNEQFF.

The rearrangement joins TRBV19 to TRBJ2-3; the D is unclear. Germline lookup yields CDR1 LNHDA and CDR2 SQIVND (reference sequence). The CDR3 loop spans 14 amino acids. The V gene lost 4 bases and the J gene lost 2 bases, with 10 bases spanning the gap. The CDR3, as DNA: TGTGCCAGTAGTACAGGCAGCTACACAGATACGCAGTATTTT. It encodes CASSTGSYTDTQYF. Looking up the rest from reference TRBV19 and TRBJ2-3 gives the full variable domain: DGGITQSPKYLFRKEGQNVTLSCEQNLNHDAMYWYRQDPGQGLRLIYYSQIVNDFQKGDIAEGYSVSREKKESFPLTVTSAQKNPTAFYLCASSTGSYTDTQYFGPGTRLTVL.

The chain uses TRBV2 and TRBJ1-3, with TRBD1 matching 8 bases. The V gene's germline CDR1 is SNHLY and CDR2 FYNNEI. CDR3 length: 15 amino acids. V shed 6 bases and J 4 bases; nucleotides not matched to a gene: 8. The CDR3 DNA is TGTGCCAGCAGGGAACAGGGGGTGAGCGGAAACACCATATATTTT. It is translated as CASREQGVSGNTIYF.

This chain joins TRBV3-1 (or the pseudogene TRBV3-2) and TRBJ1-5; D unclear. The V gene's germline CDR1 is LGHDT and CDR2 YNNKEL (reference sequence). The length of the CDR3 is 13 residues. V was trimmed by 0 bases and J by 2 bases, leaving 2 bases between them. CDR3 region: CASSQDGNQPQHF. DNA for the CDR3: TGTGCCAGCAGCCAAGACGGCAATCAGCCCCAGCATTTT.

The CDR3 nucleotides are TGTGCCAGCAGCCCTACTACCGGGACAGGCACACAGCCCCAGCATTTT. Amino acids: CASSPTTGTGTQPQHF. The genes are TRBV7-2 and TRBJ1-5; 8 nucleotides line up with TRBD1. This CDR3 is 16 amino acids long. V lost 5 bases, J lost 7 bases, and 13 bases stayed unmatched. Germline CDR1 and CDR2: SGHTA and FQGNSA.

This rearrangement joins TRBV25-1 to TRBJ2-1, with 7 bases that match TRBD1. The germline gives CDR1 MGHDK, CDR2 SYGVNS. V dropped 6 bases and J dropped 8; count of bases not matched to a gene: 10. The CDR3 runs to 14 residues. In DNA, the CDR3 is TGTGCCAGCAGAAAGACAGGGCTTGTCGATGAGCAGTTCTTC. It encodes CASRKTGLVDEQFF.

The chain has TRBV5-4 and TRBJ1-3, with D hard to call. The germline V gene has CDR1 SGHNT and CDR2 YYREEE (reference sequence). There are 15 residues in the CDR3. Trimming stripped 1 base from V and 0 bases from J, with 8 bases between. CDR3: CASSLHSLSGNTIYF. CDR3 in DNA: TGTGCCAGCAGCTTGCACTCTCTCTCTGGAAACACCATATATTTT.

V gene TRBV6-5 combines with J gene TRBJ1-3, with D tentatively TRBD1 (5 bases). V shed 5 bases and J shed 4 bases, with 12 bases lying between them. This CDR3 has 14 residues. Germline values: CDR1 MNHEY, CDR2 SVGAGI. The CDR3 nucleotides read TGTGCCAGCAGTACCCAGGGTCGGGGAAACACCATATATTTT. It translates to CASSTQGRGNTIYF.

The V and J genes are TRBV27 and TRBJ2-3; 9 bases are shared with TRBD1. V lost 6 bases and J lost 4; bases outside the gene matches: 8. Germline assignment: CDR1 MNHEY and CDR2 SMNVEV (reference sequence). The CDR3 runs to 15 residues. The DNA of the CDR3 is TGTGCCAGCAGAGTGTGGGGGACAGGGTCAGATACGCAGTATTTT. This gives the protein CASRVWGTGSDTQYF.

Here the CDR3 DNA reads TGTGCCAGCAGTCCAGACATCCACGAGCAGTACTTC. Translation: CASSPDIHEQYF. V gene TRBV3-1 (or the pseudogene TRBV3-2) combines with J gene TRBJ2-7; no firm D call. The germline gives CDR1 LGHDT, CDR2 YNNKEL (reference sequence). The CDR3 runs 12 residues. V dropped 6 bases and J dropped 5 bases, with 11 bases sitting between them.

V and J are TRBV28 and TRBJ1-2, with TRBD1 matching over 7 bases. The CDR3 length is 12 residues. V was pared by 6 bases and J by 5 bases, with 3 bases of the junction left unmatched. Germline V gives CDR1 MDHEN, CDR2 SYDVKM. The CDR3 is CASRPTGYGYTF. The CDR3 DNA is TGTGCCAGCAGACCGACAGGGTATGGCTACACCTTC.

The chain uses TRBV19 and TRBJ2-1; 7 bases map to TRBD1. Germline assignment: CDR1 LNHDA and CDR2 SQIVND (reference sequence). The trim removed 4 bases at V and 4 bases at J, leaving 4 bases unmatched. The CDR3 is made up of 14 amino acids. For the CDR3, the DNA is TGTGCCAGTAGTAGTAGGACAGGATACAATGAGCAGTTCTTC. Residues: CASSSRTGYNEQFF.

The V call is TRBV6-5, the J call TRBJ2-7, with 9 bases identical to TRBD1. CDR1 and CDR2 (germline): MNHEY, SVGAGI. CDR3 length: 15 amino acids. V lost 7 bases, J lost 4 bases, and 11 bases stayed unmatched. CDR3 region: CASKEGRDRVYEQYF. For the CDR3, the DNA is TGTGCCAGCAAAGAGGGGCGGGACAGGGTGTACGAGCAGTACTTC.

CDR3 DNA: TGTGCCAGCAGCGTCCCGGGACTAGCGGGAGGGCCGGCCGGGGAGCTGTTTTTT. Translating gives CASSVPGLAGGPAGELFF. The chain links TRBV7-2 to TRBJ2-2, with TRBD2 matching over 16 bases. The trim removed 5 bases at V and 6 bases at J, leaving 9 bases unmatched. The germline CDR1 and CDR2 sequences are SGHTA and FQGNSA. This CDR3 is built from 18 residues.

The chain joins TRBV7-9 to TRBJ2-7; 11 positions match TRBD2. V shed 3 bases, J shed 1 base, and the junction held 5 bases outside the gene matches. The CDR3 sequence is 16 residues long. Per germline, CDR1 SEHNR and CDR2 FQNEAQ (reference sequence). In nucleotides, the CDR3 is TGTGCCAGCAGCTTGGGGACTAGCGGAGAATCCTACGAGCAGTACTTC. This codes for CASSLGTSGESYEQYF.

J is TRBJ1-3 and V is TRBV28; perhaps TRBD1 as D (5 bases). Trimming took off 2 bases at V and 8 bases at J, with 10 bases between the two ends. The germline V gene encodes CDR1 MDHEN and CDR2 SYDVKM. The CDR3 contains 13 residues. The CDR3 DNA sequence: TGTGCCAGCAGTTTACGGCAGGGTGACACCATATATTTT. Protein product: CASSLRQGDTIYF. Together with reference TRBV28 and TRBJ1-3, the CDR3 gives the full variable domain: DVKVTQSSRYLVKRTGEKVFLECVQDMDHENMFWYRQDPGLGLRLIYFSYDVKMKEKGDIPEGYSVSREKKERFSLILESASTNQTSMYLCASSLRQGDTIYFGEGSWLTVV.

The V call is TRBV19, the J call TRBJ2-5; no reliable D call. V lost 4 bases and J lost 1, with 7 bases in between. Germline CDR1 is LNHDA and CDR2 is SQIVND (reference sequence). The CDR3 loop spans 13 amino acids. In DNA form, the CDR3 reads TGTGCCAGTAGTAGAGGAACCCAAGAGACCCAGTACTTC. It codes for CASSRGTQETQYF.

This clone was counted a single time. This chain joins TRBV6-2 or TRBV6-3 and TRBJ2-5, with 8 bases fitting TRBD1. The germline CDR1 and CDR2 sequences are MNHEY and SVGEGT. Trimming cost V 2 bases and J 3 bases; bases outside gene matches: 2. This CDR3 contains 14 residues. CDR3 nucleotide sequence: TGTGCCAGCAGTTACGGACAGGGTAAAGAGACCCAGTACTTC. Translating it yields CASSYGQGKETQYF.

V and J are TRBV7-2 and TRBJ2-1, with D unresolved. Germline V gives CDR1 SGHTA, CDR2 FQGNSA. Trimming cost V 4 bases and J 0 bases, with 10 bases left between them. This CDR3 has 15 residues. The CDR3 reads CASSSRAGSYNEQFF. The CDR3 coding sequence is TGTGCCAGCAGCTCCCGAGCTGGCTCCTACAATGAGCAGTTCTTC.

This sequence joins TRBV6-5 and TRBJ2-7; TRBD2 aligns across 7 bases. This CDR3 comprises 14 residues. From germline, CDR1 is MNHEY and CDR2 SVGAGI. Trimming took 5 bases from V and 3 from J; bases not matched to a gene: 7. Written as DNA, the CDR3 is TGTGCCAGCAGTCCCGGGACTATCAACTACGAGCAGTACTTC. It translates to CASSPGTINYEQYF.

The chain is built from TRBV23-1 and TRBJ2-1, with unresolved D. TRBV23-1 is marked as an open reading frame, function uncertain. V was shortened by 2 bases and J by 8 bases, with 4 bases between the two germline ends. The CDR3 spans 11 residues. CDR3 nucleotide sequence: TGCGCCAGCAGTCAAATCTATGAGCAGTTCTTC. Protein product: CASSQIYEQFF.

This rearrangement joins TRBV7-6 to TRBJ2-6; no clear D. The length of the CDR3 is 17 residues. CDR1 and CDR2 from the germline V gene are SGHVS and FNYEAQ. V was shortened by 0 bases and J by 0 bases, with 9 bases between the two germline ends. CDR3 in DNA: TGTGCCAGCAGCTTAGCTGTGGCAGGCTCTGGGGCCAACGTCCTGACTTTC. Encoded protein: CASSLAVAGSGANVLTF.

The chain has TRBV6-5 and TRBJ2-5; TRBD1 agrees at 8 bases. The CDR3 is 14 amino acids. Germline V gene data show CDR1 as MNHEY and CDR2 as SVGAGI. Trimming at V came to 8 bases and at J to 5 bases, leaving 10 bases not matched to a gene. The DNA of the CDR3 is TGTGCCAGCCGACCCCCGACAGGGGAGGAGACCCAGTACTTC. Encoded protein: CASRPPTGEETQYF.